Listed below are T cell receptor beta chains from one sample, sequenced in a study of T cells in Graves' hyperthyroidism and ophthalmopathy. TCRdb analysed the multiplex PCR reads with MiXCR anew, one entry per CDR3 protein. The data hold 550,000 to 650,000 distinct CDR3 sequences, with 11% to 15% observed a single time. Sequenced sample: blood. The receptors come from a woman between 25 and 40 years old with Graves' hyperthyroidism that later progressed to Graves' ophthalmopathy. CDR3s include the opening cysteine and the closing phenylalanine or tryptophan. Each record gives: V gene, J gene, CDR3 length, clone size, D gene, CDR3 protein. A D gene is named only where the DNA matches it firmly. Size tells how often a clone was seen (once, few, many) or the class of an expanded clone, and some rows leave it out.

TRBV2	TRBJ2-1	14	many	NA	CASSEVLKKGEQFF
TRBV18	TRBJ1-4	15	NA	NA	CASSPSWSHNEKLFF
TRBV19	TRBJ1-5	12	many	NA	CASSIGGQPQHF
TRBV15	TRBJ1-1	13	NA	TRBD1	CATSRAGTAEAFF
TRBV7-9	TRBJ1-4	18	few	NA	CASSLARSGVATNEKLFF
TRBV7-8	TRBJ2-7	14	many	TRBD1	CASSETGLTYEQYF
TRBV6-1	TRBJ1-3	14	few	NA	CASSYTAMGNTIYF
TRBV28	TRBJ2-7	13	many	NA	CASSLTGRSEQYF
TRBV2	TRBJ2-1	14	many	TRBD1	CASEGTATYNEQFF
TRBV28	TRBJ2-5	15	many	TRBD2	CASSFSGRGQETQYF
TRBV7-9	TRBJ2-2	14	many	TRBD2	CASSPKREYGELFF
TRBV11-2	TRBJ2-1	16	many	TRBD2	CASRSWRENNYNEQFF
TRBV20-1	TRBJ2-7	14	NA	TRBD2	CSAVMAGGSYEQYF
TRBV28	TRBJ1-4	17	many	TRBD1	CASSSFRQGTRNEKLFF
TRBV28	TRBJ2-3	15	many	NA	CASSPSRGHTDTQYF
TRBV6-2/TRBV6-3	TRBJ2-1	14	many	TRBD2	CASSWVAGYNEQFF
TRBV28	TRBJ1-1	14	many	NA	CASKRDLGNTEAFF
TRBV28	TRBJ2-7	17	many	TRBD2	CASSSPGLAGGLSEQYF
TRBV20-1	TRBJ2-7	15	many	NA	CSASPGRRKEDEQYF
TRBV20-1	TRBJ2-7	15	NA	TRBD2	CSARPLSSGKGEQYF
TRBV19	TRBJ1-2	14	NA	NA	CASSQETRPGGYTF
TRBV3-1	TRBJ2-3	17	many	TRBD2	CASSLGTSGTVGDTQYF
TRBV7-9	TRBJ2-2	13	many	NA	CASSLIITGELFF
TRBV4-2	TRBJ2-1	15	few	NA	CASSPGGAGVYEQFF
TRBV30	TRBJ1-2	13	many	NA	CAWRVQGAYGYTF
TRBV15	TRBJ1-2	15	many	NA	CATSRPNTEGYGYTF
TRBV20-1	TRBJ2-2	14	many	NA	CSAHRAGKAGELFF
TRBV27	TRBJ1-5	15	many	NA	CASGPSGLGNQPQHF
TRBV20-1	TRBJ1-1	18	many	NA	CSARGEPGPLPLNTEAFF
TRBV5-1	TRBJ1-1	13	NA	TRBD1	CASTWTGGTEAFF
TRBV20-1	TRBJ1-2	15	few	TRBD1	CSARGDRATNYGYTF
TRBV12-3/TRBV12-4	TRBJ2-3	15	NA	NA	CASSLLQTGRDTQYF
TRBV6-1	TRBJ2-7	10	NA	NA	CASSTREQYF
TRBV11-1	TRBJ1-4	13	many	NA	CASSQGTDEKLFF